Listed below are T cell receptor beta chains from one sample, sequenced in a study of cytomegalovirus exposure and HLA in healthy donors. TCRdb keeps only in-frame clones here, not all; method: immunoSEQ multiplex PCR. This sample lists 90,000 to 100,000 clones; its ten largest clones have around 3.6%. Sequenced material: PBMCs. These receptors all come from a woman aged 25 to 39 in good health and CMV-seronegative. CDR3s include the opening cysteine and the closing phenylalanine or tryptophan. A D gene is named only where the DNA matches it firmly.

V	J	length	D	DNA	CDR3
TRBV5-1	TRBJ2-4	18	TRBD2	TGCGCCAGCAGCTTGGCCGGTCGGGGGGTTTCAGCCAAAAACATTCAGTACTTC	CASSLAGRGVSAKNIQYF
TRBV28	TRBJ1-5	14	TRBD1	TGTGCCAGCAGTTATCAGGGGGGCAATCAGCCCCAGCATTTT	CASSYQGGNQPQHF
TRBV2	TRBJ2-2	16	TRBD1	TGTGCCAGCAGTGAATACGGACAGGGGATCGCCGGGGAGCTGTTTTTT	CASSEYGQGIAGELFF
TRBV14	TRBJ2-7	15	-	TGTGCCAGCAGCCAAGTGGACAGGAGGGCCTACGAGCAGTACTTC	CASSQVDRRAYEQYF
TRBV19	TRBJ2-7	13	-	TGTGCCAGTAGTATTGCCGACTCTTACGAGCAGTACTTC	CASSIADSYEQYF
TRBV27	TRBJ2-7	15	-	TGTGCCAGCAGTTTTCAAGGACACTTCTCCTACGAGCAGTACTTC	CASSFQGHFSYEQYF
TRBV9	TRBJ2-1	15	-	TGTGCCAGCAGCGTAACGGGACTGGTTAGGCATGAGCAGTTCTTC	CASSVTGLVRHEQFF
TRBV6-4	TRBJ2-1	15	-	TGTGCCAGCAGGGCACAGGGAGCCCCCTACAATGAGCAGTTCTTC	CASRAQGAPYNEQFF
TRBV2	TRBJ1-4	14	-	TGTGCCAGCCTACAGGGCGCAACTAATGAAAAACTGTTTTTT	CASLQGATNEKLFF
TRBV19	TRBJ2-3	15	TRBD1	TGTGCCAGTACCCCCGGCAGGGGGCGGACAGATACGCAGTATTTT	CASTPGRGRTDTQYF
TRBV28	TRBJ1-2	13	-	TGTGCCAGCAGTTTCGGGGCGGGGTACGGCTACACCTTC	CASSFGAGYGYTF
TRBV2	TRBJ1-5	13	TRBD1	TGTGCCAGCAGTCGGGACAGTAATCAGCCCCAGCATTTT	CASSRDSNQPQHF
TRBV28	TRBJ2-1	15	TRBD2	TGTGCCAGCAGCGCCTCGGGGGGGGGCGGCAATGAGCAGTTCTTC	CASSASGGGGNEQFF
TRBV6-1	TRBJ1-2	16	-	TGTGCCAGCAGTGAAGCGCAAGGGGCCGCAGGCTATGGCTACACCTTC	CASSEAQGAAGYGYTF